A selection of T cell receptor beta chains follows, all from one sample in a study of beta chain features in type 1 diabetes. TCRdb keeps only in-frame clones here, not all; method: immunoSEQ multiplex PCR. The data hold some 300,000 clones, with 8% observed a single time. Sequences were obtained from central memory CD4+ T cells from blood. These receptors were collected from a woman between 18 and 30 years old in good health. Both conserved end residues are part of each CDR3.

TRBV7-2	CASSQTDGYTF
TRBV7-6	CASSLSGNTEAFF
TRBV27	CASTLNGDSNQPQHF
TRBV15	CATGTGVANEKLFF
TRBV19	CASSIPWDFTEAFF
TRBV13	CASSREGPHTDTQYF
TRBV5-1	CASPQDYLTEAFF
TRBV7-2	CASSLDRTYGYTF
TRBV4-1	CASSQGWVNTEAFF
TRBV29-1	CSVEADRSYTF
TRBV6-6	CASSEKSRGSGEQFF
TRBV7-2	CASSSPGTGKWGDQPQHF
TRBV6-5	CASRLTGADEKLFF
TRBV7-2	CASSSQGTGGNTIYF
TRBV6-6	CASSYRGQPLSQHF
TRBV25-1	CASSEQGTNQPQHF
TRBV2	CASRDRDGETQYF
TRBV19	CASTPARRLTDTQYF
TRBV9	CASSEGTGASTDTQYF
TRBV9	CASANLGEQFF
TRBV6-5	CASSYEFGDTQYF
TRBV6-5	CASSSEDGANVLTF
TRBV5-1	CASSSDGGYTGELFF
TRBV4-3	CASSQDPRWRGIYNEQFF
TRBV11-3	CASSLGRGRTGELFF
TRBV6-5	CASTRGRGYTF
TRBV23-1	CASSQWDRDGEKLFF
TRBV4-1	CASSQDNPDRNTEAFF
TRBV7-2	CASSRRTSGYLSGNEQFF
TRBV5-8	CASTSGSSYEQYF
TRBV10-3	CATGGGPEQYF
TRBV4-3	CASSPYQLTTNTGELFF
TRBV18	CASSPNSLDEKLFF
TRBV2	CASRRRLAGRNEQFF
TRBV7-2	CASSSSAGASNEQFF
TRBV11-3	CASSLGGQGNTGELFF
TRBV5-6	CASSFRGQVRTGKLFF
TRBV30	CAWRFSGTNTGELFF
TRBV5-1	CASSLTSGVQETQYF
TRBV5-1	CASSYGDRDDTEAFF
TRBV2	CASRALAGGSYNEQFF
TRBV27	CASSLTGGGYGYTF
TRBV7-2	CASSLASGGTTGANVLTF
TRBV7-7	CAVRGTYEKLFF
TRBV19	CASIPPYSGLYWDQPQHF
TRBV7-9	CASSLAGTYEQYF